A single T cell receptor (beta chain) is shown here with its context. As yet, its antigen is unknown. These data belong to a study of PD-1 blockade in mismatch repair-deficient tumors. Looking at the study overall: Patients had approximately 12 mismatch repair-deficient cancer types, all previously treated and progressing. Findings and caveats of the study: Tumor-resident clones, often absent from pretreatment blood, expanded after pembrolizumab and then contracted.

Every patient had mismatch repair deficiency by PCR or immunohistochemistry. TCR sequencing covered a few patients who responded to pembrolizumab. Method: immunoSEQ multiplex PCR; TCRdb's copy keeps in-frame clones and lacks some. Found here are around 37,000 clones, 75% to 90% of them singletons; the top ten hold around 1%. The length of the CDR3 is 11 residues. Germline CDR1 reads MDHEN; CDR2 reads SYDVKM. V gave up 3 bases and J gave up 12 bases, with 12 bases separating them. The sample in question was PBMCs, obtained 38 weeks after starting pembrolizumab. This chain joins TRBV28 and TRBJ2-7; D is possibly TRBD1 (6 bases). The source is an adult with mismatch repair-deficient cancer. CDR3 in DNA: TGTGCCAGCAGTTTGGGGACAATTCGGTACTTC. It encodes CASSLGTIRYF.